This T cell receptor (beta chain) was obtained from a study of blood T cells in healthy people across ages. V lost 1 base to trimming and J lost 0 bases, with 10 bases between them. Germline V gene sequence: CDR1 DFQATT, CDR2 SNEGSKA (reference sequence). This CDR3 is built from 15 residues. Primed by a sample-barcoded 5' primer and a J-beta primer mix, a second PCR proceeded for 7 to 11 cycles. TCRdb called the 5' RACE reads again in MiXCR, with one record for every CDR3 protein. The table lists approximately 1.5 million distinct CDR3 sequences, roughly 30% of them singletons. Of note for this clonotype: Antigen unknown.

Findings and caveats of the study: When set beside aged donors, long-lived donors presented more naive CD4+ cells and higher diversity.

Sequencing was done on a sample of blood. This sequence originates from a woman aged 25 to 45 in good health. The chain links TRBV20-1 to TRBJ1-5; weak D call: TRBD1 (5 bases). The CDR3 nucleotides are TGCAGTGCTAGAGTCTCGGGGGGTAGCAATCAGCCCCAGCATTTT. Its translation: CSARVSGGSNQPQHF.